Listed here are 21 T cell receptor beta chains from one sample, sequenced in a study of control samples from healthy donors and cancer patients. Method: immunoSEQ multiplex PCR; TCRdb's copy keeps in-frame clones and lacks some. Of 40,000 to 55,000 clones listed, roughly 87% were seen once; the top ten hold 1.5% to 2%. The sequenced sample consisted of PBMCs. These receptors were collected from a man in his forties with colorectal cancer.

This chain connects TRBV27 to TRBJ2-3; no clear D gene. The CDR3 extends over 15 amino acids. Germline V gene lookup returns CDR1 MNHEY and CDR2 SMNVEV (reference sequence). Trimming cost V 3 bases and J 3 bases, with 13 bases left between them. The DNA for the CDR3 is TGTGCCAGCAGTTTCAGCCCCTGGGGAACAGATACGCAGTATTTT. This translates into CASSFSPWGTDTQYF.

The gene calls are TRBV11-2 and TRBJ1-2; the match to TRBD1 covers 9 bases. The CDR3 runs to 15 residues. Germline V gives CDR1 SGHAT, CDR2 FQNNGV. With 4 bases clipped from V and 7 bases from J, the junction kept 10 bases outside the gene matches. The CDR3 reads CASSSIRGTGFGYTF. The CDR3 DNA reads as TGTGCCAGCAGCTCCATCCGTGGGACAGGGTTTGGCTACACCTTC.

The rearrangement links TRBV5-1 to TRBJ2-2; D remains ambiguous. The CDR3 consists of 14 residues. Germline V gene sequence: CDR1 SGHRS, CDR2 YFSETQ. Deletions cut 0 bases from V and 5 bases from J, with 8 bases between. The CDR3 DNA is TGCGCCAGCAGCTTGGTCCTTAGGACCGGGGAGCTGTTTTTT. Translating it yields CASSLVLRTGELFF.

This clone occurred a few times. The J gene is TRBJ2-1, the V gene TRBV19; 9 nucleotides agree with TRBD1. After removal of 7 bases from V and 2 bases from J, the junction contained 6 bases not matched to a gene. This CDR3 has 15 residues. The germline V gene encodes CDR1 LNHDA and CDR2 SQIVND (reference sequence). The CDR3 sequence is CASKDWDRAYNEQFF. The CDR3 DNA follows: TGTGCCAGTAAGGATTGGGACAGGGCCTACAATGAGCAGTTCTTC.

This clone is a singleton in its sample. This sequence joins TRBV2 and TRBJ2-5; D is ambiguous. Trimming shortened V by 7 bases and J by 5 bases, and 17 bases separated the two germline ends. CDR3 length equals 14 residues. Germline V gene sequence: CDR1 SNHLY, CDR2 FYNNEI. CDR3 bases: TGTGCCAGCATCTCTTCCCTCAATCGGGAGACCCAGTACTTC. This gives the protein CASISSLNRETQYF. The variable domain in full, with the rest retrieved from reference TRBV2 and TRBJ2-5, is EPEVTQTPSHQVTQMGQEVILRCVPISNHLYFYWYRQILGQKVEFLVSFYNNEISEKSEIFDDQFSVERPDGSNFTLKIRSTKLEDSAMYFCASISSLNRETQYFGPGTRLLVL.

V usage is TRBV15 and J usage is TRBJ1-1; D ambiguous. Germline CDR1 LNHNV, CDR2 YYDKDF (reference sequence). The CDR3 consists of 13 residues. V lost 1 base and J 3 bases, leaving 6 bases between the germline ends. CDR3 loop: CATSRVRDTEAFF. The CDR3 nucleotides read TGTGCCACCAGCAGAGTTAGGGACACTGAAGCTTTCTTT.

This chain links TRBV9 with TRBJ2-1; D is ambiguous. Trimming left V 1 base short and J 4 bases short, with 6 bases between. CDR3 length: 13 residues. Germline CDR1 and CDR2: SGDLS and YYNGEE. In DNA, the CDR3 is TGTGCCAGCAGCGTATCCAGATACAATGAGCAGTTCTTC. Translating gives CASSVSRYNEQFF.

The V gene is TRBV21-1, the J gene TRBJ2-3; the DNA was not compared with TRBD1, the D call given in the table. TRBV21-1 is flagged as a pseudogene. The CDR3 has 13 amino acids. CDR3 loop: CARRDRGTDTQYF. In DNA, the CDR3 is TGTGCCAGACGGGACAGAGGCACAGATACGCAGTATTTT.

V and J are TRBV19 and TRBJ1-5, with 12 bases fitting TRBD1. V shed 10 bases, J shed 1 base, and the junction held 8 bases outside the gene matches. The CDR3 runs to 16 residues. Germline V gives CDR1 LNHDA, CDR2 SQIVND (reference sequence). The CDR3 reads CATGTGGLGSNQPQHF. DNA for the CDR3: TGTGCCACCGGGACAGGGGGCCTAGGGAGCAATCAGCCCCAGCATTTT.

The rearrangement links TRBV19 to TRBJ2-1; maybe TRBD1 (6 bases). V shed 4 bases and J shed 2 bases, with 18 bases lying between them. Germline V CDR1 and CDR2: LNHDA, SQIVND (reference sequence). The CDR3 has 17 amino acids. CDR3 sequence (DNA): TGTGCCAGTAGTACATCGACAGGTGGTTGGGCCTACAATGAGCAGTTCTTC. Translation: CASSTSTGGWAYNEQFF.

The sample holds a few counts of this clone. The V and J genes are TRBV9 and TRBJ2-7, with 10 bases identical to TRBD1. Germline lookup yields CDR1 SGDLS and CDR2 YYNGEE. Losses at the gene ends were 2 bases for V and 6 bases for J; bases not matched to a gene: 8. There are 15 residues in the CDR3. In DNA, the CDR3 is TGTGCCAGCAGCGTCGCCGGGACAGGGGTGATCGAGCAGTACTTC. Amino acids: CASSVAGTGVIEQYF.

This chain links TRBV6-5 with TRBJ1-4, with TRBD1 identical over 8 bases. V gave up 4 bases and J gave up 8 bases; unmatched junction bases: 6. This CDR3 contains 14 residues. Germline V gene lookup returns CDR1 MNHEY and CDR2 SVGAGI. The DNA for the CDR3 is TGTGCCAGCAGTTTCGGACAGGGATGGGAAAAACTGTTTTTT. It codes for CASSFGQGWEKLFF.

J is TRBJ2-7 and V is TRBV19; D is possibly TRBD2 (6 bases). The germline CDR1 and CDR2 sequences are LNHDA and SQIVND (reference sequence). The CDR3 contains 15 residues. V was pared by 3 bases and J by 0 bases, with 12 bases between. CDR3 DNA: TGTGCCAGTAGTATTATGGAGGGGAGCTCCTACGAGCAGTACTTC. This encodes CASSIMEGSSYEQYF.

The chain has TRBV9 and TRBJ2-7; 9 bases agree with TRBD1. This CDR3 has 14 amino acids. Germline loops: CDR1 SGDLS, CDR2 YYNGEE. V lost 0 bases and J lost 7; bases outside the gene matches: 5. For the CDR3, the DNA is TGTGCCAGCAGCGTAGAAGGACAGGGGATTGAGCAGTACTTC. It translates to CASSVEGQGIEQYF.

The chain recombines TRBV6-2 or TRBV6-3 with TRBJ1-1; TRBD1 agrees at 8 bases. In germline, CDR1 is MNHEY, CDR2 SVGEGT. The V segment lost 5 bases and the J segment 0 bases; nucleotides outside the gene matches: 5. This CDR3 spans 15 amino acids. DNA for the CDR3: TGTGCCAGCAGTAAAACAGGGGGGATGAACACTGAAGCTTTCTTT. Translating gives CASSKTGGMNTEAFF.

This rearrangement joins TRBV7-9 to TRBJ2-7; 10 nucleotides align to TRBD2. This CDR3 is built from 13 residues. Germline V gene lookup returns CDR1 SEHNR and CDR2 FQNEAQ (reference sequence). Written as DNA, the CDR3 is TGTGCTGTAGCGGGAGGAAGAACCTACGAGCAGTACTTC. It yields the protein CAVAGGRTYEQYF.

V usage is TRBV6-5 and J usage is TRBJ1-6, with TRBD1 as a possible D gene (5 bases). From germline, CDR1 is MNHEY and CDR2 SVGAGI. This CDR3 spans 15 amino acids. The ends were cut back, 5 bases at V and 10 bases at J, with 18 bases in the middle. In nucleotides, the CDR3 is TGTGCCAGCAGTCTTGGACATGGATATCGGTCACCCCTCCACTTT. Amino acids: CASSLGHGYRSPLHF.

This clone was picked up one time. The rearrangement uses TRBV12-3 or TRBV12-4 and TRBJ2-1; D remains unclear. V dropped 6 bases and J dropped 5 bases, with 5 bases sitting between them. The CDR3 is 11 amino acids. The CDR3 loop reads CASSPHNEQFF. CDR3 in DNA: TGTGCCAGCAGCCCCCACAATGAGCAGTTCTTC.

V usage is TRBV13 and J usage is TRBJ1-4; 9 positions agree with TRBD1. In germline, CDR1 is PRHDT, CDR2 FYEKMQ (reference sequence). Trimming removed 5 bases from V and 5 bases from J; junction bases left unmatched: 6. The CDR3 has 15 residues. The DNA for the CDR3 is TGTGCCAGCAGCACCCGGGACAGGGCGAATGAAAAACTGTTTTTT. Amino acids: CASSTRDRANEKLFF. The variable domain in full, with the rest retrieved from reference TRBV13 and TRBJ1-4, is AAGVIQSPRHLIKEKRETATLKCYPIPRHDTVYWYQQGPGQDPQFLISFYEKMQSDKGSIPDRFSAQQFSDYHSELNMSSLELGDSALYFCASSTRDRANEKLFFGSGTQLSVL.

The chain joins TRBV30 to TRBJ1-2, with D tentatively TRBD1 (5 bases). CDR1 is GTSNPN and CDR2 is SVGIG in the germline V gene (reference sequence). CDR3 length equals 10 residues. V was trimmed by 7 bases and J by 7 bases, leaving 10 bases between them. The chain's CDR3 is CASFRGGYTF. For the CDR3, the DNA is TGTGCCTCTTTTAGGGGTGGCTACACCTTC.

Details on this clone: Other DNA sequences of this sample code for an identical CDR3. This rearrangement joins TRBV18 to TRBJ2-1; 8 bases are a match to TRBD2. V lost 3 bases and J lost 3; bases outside the gene matches: 1. Germline loops: CDR1 KGHSH, CDR2 LQKENI. This CDR3 has 14 amino acids. DNA of the CDR3: TGTGCCAGCTCACCTAGCGGGAACTACAATGAGCAGTTCTTC. Amino acids: CASSPSGNYNEQFF.